This entry lists 21 T cell receptor beta chains sequenced from one sample in a study of T cell repertoires in cytomegalovirus infection. Using its own MiXCR run on the reads, TCRdb lists one record per CDR3 protein. The sample holds 630,000 or so distinct CDR3 sequences, 20% to 25% seen once. Sample: CD8+ T cells from PBMCs. The receptors stem from a human donor in good health (CMV status not recorded). Some clones in this sample may be carry-over from other donors' samples.

This clonotype turned up a few times. This chain connects TRBV6-2 or TRBV6-3 to TRBJ1-4; D gene unclear. From germline, CDR1 is MNHEY and CDR2 SVGEGT. This CDR3 comprises 11 residues. The V gene lost 9 bases and the J gene lost 8 bases, with 10 bases spanning the gap. In nucleotides, the CDR3 is TGTGCCAGTAGCCACGGGGAAAAACTGTTTTTT. It specifies CASSHGEKLFF.

The sample holds a few counts of this clonotype. The chain has TRBV4-1 and TRBJ2-3, with D perhaps TRBD2 (5 bases). The V gene's germline CDR1 is MGHRA and CDR2 YSYEKL. The germline V and J ends were trimmed by 6 bases and 0 bases, with 13 bases remaining between them. This CDR3 has 15 residues. CDR3 loop: CASSVERLSTDTQYF. CDR3 sequence (DNA): TGCGCCAGCAGTGTGGAGCGGCTTAGCACAGATACGCAGTATTTT.

This clonotype was seen ten or more times. This sequence joins TRBV6-1 and TRBJ1-6; no firm D call. Germline assignment: CDR1 MNHNS and CDR2 SASEGT. Trimming shortened V by 6 bases and J by 6 bases, and 15 bases separated the two germline ends. The CDR3 totals 15 residues. The CDR3: CASRLMRAGNSPLHF. CDR3 nucleotide sequence: TGTGCCAGCAGGCTCATGCGGGCCGGTAATTCACCCCTCCACTTT.

This chain uses TRBV28 with TRBJ1-1, with 8 bases aligning to TRBD1. Germline V gives CDR1 MDHEN, CDR2 SYDVKM. CDR3 length equals 15 residues. Germline trimming cut 5 bases from V and 5 bases from J; bases unmatched to any gene: 10. The CDR3 region is CASSRNRGLRTEAFF. The DNA of the CDR3 is TGTGCCAGCAGTAGGAACAGGGGGTTAAGGACTGAAGCTTTCTTT.

At least ten counts were recorded for this clonotype. This chain joins TRBV29-1 and TRBJ2-1, with 7 bases identical to TRBD1. The CDR3 covers 14 residues. V shed 8 bases, J shed 6 bases, and the junction held 13 bases outside the gene matches. CDR1 SQVTM and CDR2 ANQGSEA come from the germline V gene. The CDR3 DNA sequence: TGCAGCTCACGTCCGGGACAGTTGGTCAATGAGCAGTTCTTC. Its translation: CSSRPGQLVNEQFF.

This clonotype appeared a few times. The chain recombines TRBV19 with TRBJ1-1; D is undetermined. The CDR3 spans 14 residues. Trimming pared 4 bases from V and 0 bases from J, leaving 9 bases between. CDR1 and CDR2 (germline): LNHDA, SQIVND (reference sequence). CDR3 residues: CASSTRHLNTEAFF. CDR3 DNA: TGTGCCAGTAGTACCCGACACCTGAACACTGAAGCTTTCTTT.

This chain uses TRBV2 with TRBJ2-3, with D perhaps TRBD1 or TRBD2 (5 bases each). This CDR3 has 13 residues. Germline V CDR1 and CDR2: SNHLY, FYNNEI. V dropped 7 bases and J dropped 3 bases, with 11 bases sitting between them. Here the CDR3 DNA reads TGTGCCAGCATTTGGGACCTGACAGATACGCAGTATTTT. This sequence encodes CASIWDLTDTQYF. The whole variable domain, filled in from reference TRBV2 and TRBJ2-3, reads EPEVTQTPSHQVTQMGQEVILRCVPISNHLYFYWYRQILGQKVEFLVSFYNNEISEKSEIFDDQFSVERPDGSNFTLKIRSTKLEDSAMYFCASIWDLTDTQYFGPGTRLTVL.

Regarding this clonotype: Sequence at one end of the junction differs from germline and may be a read error. This chain joins TRBV6-1 and TRBJ1-1; possible D gene TRBD1, 5 bases. CDR1 and CDR2 (germline): MNHNS, SASEGT. The length of the CDR3 is 17 residues. CDR3: CASSEDRNYIENTVAFF. In nucleotides, the CDR3 is TGTGCCAGCAGTGAAGACAGGAATTACATTGAGAACACTGTAGCTTTCTTT.

Turning to this clonotype: A read error may produce the germline difference seen at one junction end. The rearrangement joins TRBV6-1 to TRBJ2-3; D call uncertain. In germline, CDR1 is MNHNS, CDR2 SASEGT. The CDR3 spans 14 residues. CDR3 residues: CTSSFWRSTDTQYF. The DNA for the CDR3 is TGTACCAGCAGTTTCTGGCGTTCCACAGATACGCAGTATTTT.

A remark on this clonotype: A much larger clone lies a single base off, so this may be a read error. The chain links TRBV7-6 to TRBJ1-1, with 9 positions matching TRBD1. Germline V gives CDR1 SGHVS, CDR2 FNYEAQ. V shed 2 bases, J shed 2 bases, and the junction held 9 bases outside the gene matches. The CDR3 has 17 residues. The CDR3 spells CASSLNAGTGNNTEAFF. DNA for the CDR3: TGTGCCAGCAGCTTAAACGCCGGGACAGGGAACAACACTGAAGCTTTCTTT.

CDR3 nucleotide sequence: TGTGCCAGCAGTTTAGGAGCTCTCTACGAGCAGTACGTC. Its translation is CASSLGALYEQYV. The chain links TRBV12-3 or TRBV12-4 to TRBJ2-7; D unresolved. V lost 1 base, J lost 3 bases, and 7 bases lay in between. The CDR3 spans 13 residues.

The gene calls are TRBV5-1 and TRBJ1-5; no definite D call. The germline gives CDR1 SGHRS, CDR2 YFSETQ. This CDR3 is built from 15 residues. Trimming took off 4 bases at V and 5 bases at J, with 16 bases between the two ends. CDR3 coding DNA: TGCGCCAGCAGCCCAAGGAGTGGGTATGATCAGCCCCAGCATTTT. It encodes CASSPRSGYDQPQHF.

The J gene is TRBJ2-3, the V gene TRBV4-3, with 14 nucleotides matching TRBD2. The germline V gene encodes CDR1 LGHNA and CDR2 YSLEER. CDR3 length equals 18 residues. V lost 2 bases and J lost 2; bases outside the gene matches: 6. The DNA of the CDR3 is TGCGCCAGCAGCCAACGACTAGCGGGGGGGCATGACACAGATACGCAGTATTTT. It codes for CASSQRLAGGHDTDTQYF.

At least ten counts were recorded for this clonotype. The chain recombines TRBV28 with TRBJ1-2; TRBD1 aligns across 12 bases. This CDR3 is built from 16 residues. The junction had 8 bases not matched to a gene; V was cut back by 4 bases and J by 5 bases. Per germline, CDR1 MDHEN and CDR2 SYDVKM. CDR3 nucleotide sequence: TGTGCCAGCAGTTCATCTCCGGGACAGGGGGCGTATGGCTACACCTTC. This translates into CASSSSPGQGAYGYTF.

The V and J genes are TRBV20-1 and TRBJ2-1, with 12 bases aligning to TRBD2. Germline V lookup: CDR1 DFQATT, CDR2 SNEGSKA (reference sequence). This CDR3 is built from 16 residues. V lost 6 bases, J lost 4 bases, and 10 bases stayed unmatched. The CDR3 bases are TGCAGTGCAAGAAGCACTAGCGGGGGGACTTACAATGAGCAGTTCTTC. Amino acids: CSARSTSGGTYNEQFF.

This chain links TRBV20-1 with TRBJ1-2; maybe TRBD1 (6 bases). The CDR3 covers 12 residues. Germline values: CDR1 DFQATT, CDR2 SNEGSKA (reference sequence). Between the trimmed V and J ends, which lost 3 bases and 8 bases, there was a span of 13 bases. The CDR3 sequence: CSARGGLEGYTF. CDR3 coding DNA: TGCAGTGCTAGGGGGGGGCTAGAGGGCTACACCTTC.

Turning to this clonotype: Germline and junction disagree at one end, which may indicate a read error. J is TRBJ1-1 and V is TRBV7-9; TRBD1 is a possible D gene (5 bases). Germline V CDR1 and CDR2: SEHNR, FQNEAQ (reference sequence). The CDR3 spans 15 residues. This chain's CDR3 is CASSTQASMNTETFF. CDR3 bases: TGTGCCAGCAGCACACAGGCGTCTATGAACACTGAAACTTTCTTT.

There are many counts of this clonotype. The chain recombines TRBV7-9 with TRBJ2-5; 10 positions agree with TRBD2. This CDR3 spans 17 amino acids. J lost 2 bases, V lost 5 bases, and 11 bases had no gene match. Germline lookup yields CDR1 SEHNR and CDR2 FQNEAQ (reference sequence). CDR3 in amino acids: CASSLGLAETIQETQYF. The DNA of the CDR3 is TGTGCCAGCAGCCTCGGACTAGCGGAGACTATTCAAGAGACCCAGTACTTC.

This chain links TRBV12-3 or TRBV12-4 with TRBJ1-1; D may be TRBD1 (5 bases). This CDR3 spans 14 amino acids. V was cut by 3 bases and J by 4 bases, with 12 bases left in between. The CDR3 is CASSFQGFSTEAFF. DNA for the CDR3: TGTGCCAGCAGTTTCCAGGGATTCAGCACTGAAGCTTTCTTT.

The sample holds a few counts of this clonotype. The CDR3 region is CSVEGTFSYNEQFF. The CDR3 nucleotides are TGCAGCGTTGAAGGTACCTTCTCCTACAATGAGCAGTTCTTC. J is TRBJ2-1 and V is TRBV29-1, with D uncertain. Germline values: CDR1 SQVTM, CDR2 ANQGSEA. V gave up 1 base and J gave up 0 bases, with 7 bases separating them. CDR3 size: 14 residues.

The V gene is TRBV3-1, the J gene TRBJ2-5, with 9 bases lining up with TRBD2. The germline gives CDR1 LGHDT, CDR2 YNNKEL (reference sequence). This CDR3 has 17 amino acids. After removal of 0 bases from V and 10 bases from J, the junction contained 15 bases not matched to a gene. CDR3 sequence: CASSQELASGVPWDQYF. CDR3 sequence (DNA): TGTGCCAGCAGCCAAGAGCTCGCTAGCGGGGTCCCCTGGGACCAGTACTTC.